This T cell receptor beta chain comes out of a study of T cells after somatic rescue of genetic block. Trimming cost V 5 bases and J 5 bases; bases outside gene matches: 1. CDR1 and CDR2 (germline): MNHNS, SASEGT. This CDR3 has 14 residues. Sequencing used immunoSEQ multiplex PCR; TCRdb keeps in-frame clones, though not all of them. The sample consists of 65,000 to 70,000 clones, 92% of them appearing once. V and J are TRBV6-1 and TRBJ1-6; 9 nucleotides align to TRBD1. This receptor was obtained from a man in his forties. Sequenced sample: peripheral blood mononuclear cells (PBMCs). The CDR3 DNA follows: TGTGCCAGCAGTCGGACAGGGGATAATTCACCCCTCCACTTT. This encodes CASSRTGDNSPLHF.